Below are 30 T cell receptor beta chains sequenced from a single sample in a study of T cell changes during pregnancy in multiple sclerosis. Assay used: immunoSEQ multiplex PCR; TCRdb lists only in-frame clones, some missing. The sample comprises around 36,000 clones, 80% to 95% of which are singletons, and 0.35% to 0.45% rests with the top ten. The sequenced sample was CD4+ T cells from peripheral blood mononuclear cells, obtained in the third trimester of pregnancy. The receptor set was obtained from a female donor with multiple sclerosis, enrolled in a pregnancy study.

The chain uses TRBV6-5 and TRBJ1-2; TRBD1 matches 10 bases. The CDR3 loop spans 14 amino acids. V gave up 6 bases and J gave up 6 bases; unmatched junction bases: 7. The V gene's germline CDR1 is MNHEY and CDR2 SVGAGI. The CDR3 spells CASSRDRGGNGYTF. CDR3 DNA sequence: TGTGCCAGCAGCCGGGACAGGGGAGGTAATGGCTACACCTTC.

The chain carries TRBV18 and TRBJ2-5; the D gene is possibly TRBD2 (5 bases). Trimming stripped 3 bases from V and 4 bases from J, with 9 bases between. The CDR3 is made up of 13 amino acids. From germline, CDR1 is KGHSH and CDR2 LQKENI. CDR3 region: CASSPTKGETQYF. CDR3 nucleotide sequence: TGTGCCAGCTCACCGACTAAGGGAGAGACCCAGTACTTC.

The chain is built from TRBV30 and TRBJ1-2; D call uncertain. Trimming took off 4 bases at V and 4 bases at J, with 13 bases between the two ends. The length of the CDR3 is 13 residues. Germline lookup yields CDR1 GTSNPN and CDR2 SVGIG (reference sequence). This CDR3 reads CAWTQLRGYGYTF. The DNA of the CDR3 is TGTGCCTGGACCCAACTGAGAGGCTATGGCTACACCTTC.

The J gene is TRBJ2-2, the V gene TRBV10-1, with 8 bases aligning to TRBD2. CDR3 length equals 16 residues. The V segment lost 8 bases and the J segment 4 bases; nucleotides outside the gene matches: 12. The germline V gene has CDR1 WNHNN and CDR2 SYGVQD (reference sequence). As DNA, the CDR3 is TGCGCCAGCGCCAGAACTAGCGGCCATGCCACCGGGGAGCTGTTTTTT. It is translated as CASARTSGHATGELFF.

V is TRBV6-6 and J is TRBJ1-1, with TRBD1 matching 7 bases. V shed 2 bases, J shed 8 bases, and the junction held 2 bases outside the gene matches. Germline V lookup: CDR1 MNHNY, CDR2 SVGAGI (reference sequence). The CDR3 is made up of 12 amino acids. CDR3: CASSYRTGEAFF. The DNA of the CDR3 is TGTGCCAGCAGTTACCGGACAGGCGAAGCTTTCTTT.

J is TRBJ1-5 and V is TRBV5-3; D gene ambiguous. TRBV5-3 is sorted into the ORF group, with uncertain function. The CDR3 is made up of 15 amino acids. V gave up 3 bases and J gave up 2 bases, with 12 bases separating them. CDR3 DNA sequence: TGTGCCAGAAGCTACGGGAGGTCGCGCAATCAGCCCCAGCATTTT. This encodes CARSYGRSRNQPQHF.

V usage is TRBV14 and J usage is TRBJ2-7, with TRBD2 identical over 8 bases. This CDR3 is built from 14 residues. With 4 bases clipped from V and 2 bases from J, the junction kept 4 bases outside the gene matches. The germline gives CDR1 SGHDN, CDR2 FVKESK. The CDR3 protein is CASSLLSGTYEQYF. As DNA, the CDR3 is TGTGCCAGCAGCCTCCTTAGCGGGACCTACGAGCAGTACTTC.

The J gene is TRBJ2-5, the V gene TRBV10-2, with 13 bases matching TRBD2. This CDR3 is built from 15 residues. With 8 bases clipped from V and 1 base from J, the junction kept 4 bases outside the gene matches. Per germline, CDR1 WSHSY and CDR2 SAAADI. CDR3 residues: CASGGLAGPQETQYF. DNA for the CDR3: TGCGCCAGCGGGGGACTAGCGGGGCCCCAAGAGACCCAGTACTTC.

The genes are TRBV19 and TRBJ1-2, with TRBD1 matching over 8 bases. Germline V lookup: CDR1 LNHDA, CDR2 SQIVND (reference sequence). Germline trimming cut 2 bases from V and 2 bases from J; bases unmatched to any gene: 16. The CDR3 has 19 residues. The CDR3 coding sequence is TGTGCCAGTAGTATAAGGTTTTTGGGACAGGAACCTTTGAACTATGGCTACACCTTC. This translates into CASSIRFLGQEPLNYGYTF.

The chain links TRBV7-2 to TRBJ1-1, with D tentatively TRBD1 (6 bases). This CDR3 has 16 residues. The germline CDR1 and CDR2 sequences are SGHTA and FQGNSA. Deletions cut 5 bases from V and 0 bases from J, with 16 bases between. For the CDR3, the DNA is TGTGCCAGCAGCGTGACAGGTACCAGCATGAACACTGAAGCTTTCTTT. Translation gives CASSVTGTSMNTEAFF.

This clone was counted a single time. The chain couples TRBV11-1 to TRBJ2-7; 9 nucleotides agree with TRBD2. Germline CDR1 is SGHAT and CDR2 is FQDESV (reference sequence). The CDR3 totals 15 residues. The V gene end was trimmed by 1 base and the J gene end by 2 bases; junction bases not matched to a gene: 3. DNA of the CDR3: TGTGCCAGCAGCTTAGAGGCGGGGGGGGCCTACGAGCAGTACTTC. Translating it yields CASSLEAGGAYEQYF.

The sample holds one count of this clone. CDR3 amino acids: CASSLGGTSGRRPYEQYF. CDR3 in DNA: TGTGCCAGCAGCTTGGGGGGGACTAGCGGGAGGAGGCCCTACGAGCAGTACTTC. This chain links TRBV5-6 with TRBJ2-7, with TRBD2 matching 15 bases. CDR3 length: 18 amino acids. The V gene's germline CDR1 is SGHDT and CDR2 YYEEEE. V dropped 0 bases and J dropped 2; count of bases not matched to a gene: 6.

The chain employs TRBV5-1 and TRBJ2-5, with D perhaps TRBD1 (6 bases). Per the germline V gene, CDR1 is SGHRS and CDR2 is YFSETQ. This CDR3 contains 14 residues. Trimming cost V 8 bases and J 1 base, with 15 bases left between them. This chain's CDR3 is CASHFQGRQETQYF. The CDR3 coding sequence is TGCGCCAGTCACTTCCAGGGGCGCCAAGAGACCCAGTACTTC.

The chain joins TRBV30 to TRBJ2-3; TRBD1 is a possible D gene (5 bases). Trimming stripped 1 base from V and 3 bases from J, with 5 bases between. The germline CDR1 and CDR2 sequences are GTSNPN and SVGIG (reference sequence). This CDR3 region has 12 residues. Here the CDR3 DNA reads TGTGCCTGGAGTGACAGGACAGATACGCAGTATTTT. The encoded protein is CAWSDRTDTQYF.

This chain joins TRBV5-1 and TRBJ2-7; 12 bases match TRBD2. Germline CDR1 reads SGHRS; CDR2 reads YFSETQ. The CDR3 is made up of 15 amino acids. V was pared by 2 bases and J by 5 bases, with 5 bases of the junction left unmatched. The CDR3 region has the DNA TGCGCCAGCAGCTTCATGACTAGCGGGAGAAACGAGCAGTACTTC. It encodes CASSFMTSGRNEQYF.

V gene TRBV7-2 combines with J gene TRBJ2-3, with a weak D call TRBD2 (5 bases). The germline V and J ends were trimmed by 5 bases and 2 bases, with 11 bases remaining between them. The CDR3 has 14 residues. CDR1 and CDR2 (germline): SGHTA, FQGNSA. In nucleotides, the CDR3 is TGTGCCAGCAGCCCGACTACCTACACAGATACGCAGTATTTT. Translation: CASSPTTYTDTQYF.

This clone occurred a few times. The chain has TRBV6-1 and TRBJ1-5; 11 bases match TRBD1. The CDR3 sequence is 15 residues long. Germline V gene data show CDR1 as MNHNS and CDR2 as SASEGT. The trim removed 5 bases at V and 5 bases at J, leaving 5 bases unmatched. This chain's CDR3 is CASSWTGGLDQPQHF. DNA of the CDR3: TGTGCCAGCAGTTGGACAGGGGGCTTGGATCAGCCCCAGCATTTT.

The CDR3 DNA follows: TGCGCCAGCAGCTTGAGGGGACTCCCCACAGATACGCAGTATTTT. Translated: CASSLRGLPTDTQYF. The rearrangement links TRBV5-1 to TRBJ2-3; D perhaps matches TRBD2 (6 bases). The CDR3 runs to 15 residues. V lost 1 base and J lost 2, with 11 bases in between. Germline V CDR1 and CDR2: SGHRS, YFSETQ.

The gene calls are TRBV5-1 and TRBJ2-4; D is possibly TRBD2 (6 bases). CDR3 length: 17 amino acids. The V end was cut by 0 bases, the J end by 0 bases, with 13 bases between. Germline lookup yields CDR1 SGHRS and CDR2 YFSETQ. The CDR3 region is CASSLAGASVAKNIQYF. CDR3 in DNA: TGCGCCAGCAGCTTGGCCGGGGCTAGCGTAGCCAAAAACATTCAGTACTTC.

The genes are TRBV7-8 and TRBJ2-7; no firm D call. The CDR3 spans 14 residues. V lost 5 bases, J lost 7 bases, and 18 bases lay in between. Germline V CDR1 and CDR2: SGHVS, FQNEAQ. The CDR3 here is CASSPIETRREQYF. For the CDR3, the DNA is TGTGCCAGCAGCCCTATCGAGACCCGGCGGGAGCAGTACTTC.

The rearrangement joins TRBV28 to TRBJ2-7; tentatively, D is TRBD1 (6 bases). V shed 7 bases and J shed 8 bases, with 9 bases lying between them. Germline loops: CDR1 MDHEN, CDR2 SYDVKM. The CDR3 runs to 10 residues. CDR3 nucleotides: TGTGCCAGCACAGGGACACAGCAGTACTTC. Translating it yields CASTGTQQYF.

The CDR3 spells CASSLGQGRANYGYTF. CDR3 sequence (DNA): TGTGCCAGCAGTTTAGGGCAGGGGCGAGCTAACTATGGCTACACCTTC. This rearrangement joins TRBV27 to TRBJ1-2; D may be TRBD1 (6 bases). From germline, CDR1 is MNHEY and CDR2 SMNVEV (reference sequence). V was trimmed by 2 bases and J by 0 bases, leaving 13 bases between them. This CDR3 has 16 amino acids.

The chain recombines TRBV19 with TRBJ1-5; 8 bases align to TRBD1. With 2 bases clipped from V and 2 bases from J, the junction kept 11 bases outside the gene matches. This CDR3 contains 18 residues. CDR1 is LNHDA and CDR2 is SQIVND in the germline V gene (reference sequence). DNA for the CDR3: TGTGCCAGTAGTATAAAGGGAGGGGACAGGAGGGGCAATCAGCCCCAGCATTTT. Translated, it gives CASSIKGGDRRGNQPQHF. The variable domain in full, completed from reference TRBV19 and TRBJ1-5, reads DGGITQSPKYLFRKEGQNVTLSCEQNLNHDAMYWYRQDPGQGLRLIYYSQIVNDFQKGDIAEGYSVSREKKESFPLTVTSAQKNPTAFYLCASSIKGGDRRGNQPQHFGDGTRLSIL.

The rearrangement joins TRBV7-9 to TRBJ2-1; 10 bases map to TRBD2. Trimming at V came to 5 bases and at J to 2 bases, leaving 9 bases not matched to a gene. Germline V gives CDR1 SEHNR, CDR2 FQNEAQ (reference sequence). The CDR3 is made up of 17 amino acids. This chain's CDR3 is CASSLYSGRRAYNEQFF. CDR3 bases: TGTGCCAGCAGCCTCTATAGCGGGAGGAGAGCCTACAATGAGCAGTTCTTC.

The V call is TRBV10-3, the J call TRBJ1-4, with 8 positions matching TRBD1. This CDR3 comprises 13 residues. Germline CDR1 ENHRY, CDR2 SYGVKD. V lost 6 bases and J lost 3; bases outside the gene matches: 0. In DNA, the CDR3 is TGTGCCATCAGACAGGGGGCTAATGAAAAACTGTTTTTT. Protein product: CAIRQGANEKLFF.

The genes are TRBV2 and TRBJ1-5; 9 nucleotides agree with TRBD1. Germline CDR1 SNHLY, CDR2 FYNNEI. After removal of 5 bases from V and 7 bases from J, the junction contained 6 bases not matched to a gene. The CDR3 spans 14 residues. The CDR3, as DNA: TGTGCCAGCAGTCTGAGACAGGGGGTACAGCCCCAGCATTTT. Protein sequence: CASSLRQGVQPQHF. The full variable domain, completed using reference TRBV2 and TRBJ1-5, is EPEVTQTPSHQVTQMGQEVILRCVPISNHLYFYWYRQILGQKVEFLVSFYNNEISEKSEIFDDQFSVERPDGSNFTLKIRSTKLEDSAMYFCASSLRQGVQPQHFGDGTRLSIL.

The genes are TRBV5-1 and TRBJ1-5; a weak D match, TRBD1 (5 bases). CDR1 SGHRS and CDR2 YFSETQ come from the germline V gene. Deletions cut 0 bases from V and 9 bases from J, with 16 bases between. The length of the CDR3 is 15 residues. The CDR3: CASSLDGRGYLPQHF. The CDR3 DNA reads TGCGCCAGCAGCTTGGATGGGAGGGGTTATCTGCCCCAGCATTTT. Drawing the rest from reference TRBV5-1 and TRBJ1-5, the complete variable domain is KAGVTQTPRYLIKTRGQQVTLSCSPISGHRSVSWYQQTPGQGLQFLFEYFSETQRNKGNFPGRFSGRQFSNSRSEMNVSTLELGDSALYLCASSLDGRGYLPQHFGDGTRLSIL.

The V gene is TRBV5-1, the J gene TRBJ1-1, with D uncertain. The CDR3 has 12 amino acids. Between the trimmed V and J ends, which lost 1 base and 5 bases, there was a span of 6 bases. Germline loops: CDR1 SGHRS, CDR2 YFSETQ. The CDR3: CASSLSGTEAFF. CDR3 coding DNA: TGCGCCAGCAGCTTGTCGGGGACTGAAGCTTTCTTT.

This chain joins TRBV27 and TRBJ2-1; 12 bases line up with TRBD2. This CDR3 has 16 amino acids. V lost 8 bases and J lost 5; bases outside the gene matches: 10. Germline-derived CDR1 and CDR2 are MNHEY and SMNVEV (reference sequence). Written as DNA, the CDR3 is TGTGCCAGCGGATTACTAGCGGGAGGTTCCCACAATGAGCAGTTCTTC. It yields the protein CASGLLAGGSHNEQFF.

The chain is built from TRBV30 and TRBJ2-3; 10 bases match TRBD2. From germline, CDR1 is GTSNPN and CDR2 SVGIG (reference sequence). After removal of 1 base from V and 0 bases from J, the junction contained 10 bases not matched to a gene. This CDR3 is 18 amino acids long. This chain's CDR3 is CAWSGTSGVHPSTDTQYF. The CDR3, as DNA: TGTGCCTGGAGTGGGACTAGCGGAGTCCACCCCAGCACAGATACGCAGTATTTT.